Described below is a single T cell receptor beta chain sequence and its context. This clonotype has a count of ten or more. The antigen it recognizes is unknown. Base-call qualities are not available, and no considerably larger clone is one nucleotide away. Libraries were prepared through multiplex PCR. The instrument was an Illumina HiSeq 4000. TCR beta libraries were built with iRepertoire HTBI primers and Arm-PCR amplification of CDR3 regions. Gel purification was performed on PCR products prior to sequencing. From the authors' description of their analysis: A total of fewer than 65 TRBV and 14 TRBJ segments were identified across samples and were used for gene usage analysis of CDR3 amino acid clonotypes. COPE and FqMerger were used to merge filtered high-quality paired reads into contigs. Contigs were aligned with BLAST to IMGT TRBV, TRBD and TRBJ reference genes, and CDR3 was defined per IMGT. Clonotypes above 0.1% frequency were classified as highly expanded clones. Repertoire diversity was measured by Shannon entropy, and V-J evenness by the Gini coefficient. Clonotypes shared by more than one individual were considered public. TCRdb passed the public sequencing reads through fastp at Q25 and MiXCR, retaining productive beta sequences. CDR3 protein duplicates are merged, each entry listing the most common genes and DNA. Here the V and J calls rest on TCRdb's processing, not on the authors' analysis. The sample table contains 560,000 or so distinct CDR3 sequences; only one count was recorded for about 16% of them. The ten top clones hold approximately 12% of the sample.

The sample is drawn from a study of regulatory T cells in long-lasting Graves disease (dated by TCRdb to 2020 to 2023). Context from the whole study: Patients with newly diagnosed Graves' disease had been on antithyroid drugs for under 3 months. Peripheral blood TCR sequencing and RNA sequencing compared persistent Graves' disease patients with newly diagnosed Graves' disease patients. The study took place in China and was registered as a clinical trial. A total of about 35 samples underwent TCR sequencing, from roughly 13 patients with persistent Graves' disease and 20 or so patients with newly diagnosed Graves' disease. Overall results and qualifications from the work: Persistent Graves' disease patients showed lower TCR Shannon entropy and fewer highly expanded clones than newly diagnosed patients, suggesting clonal expansion. Only the TCR beta chain was sequenced and analyzed. A larger number of public clonotypes was shared among persistent patients (approximately 3,000) than among newly diagnosed patients (about 990). The small sample size was acknowledged by the authors as a limitation that may reduce accuracy. Preferential use of TRBV28, TRBJ1-2 and TRBJ2-5 was observed in persistent disease, whereas TRBV20-1 and TRBJ2-1 were favored in newly diagnosed disease. Peripheral blood alone was examined, since thyroid tissue, which constituted the primary lesion, could not be accessed.

The CDR3 sequence holds 14 residues, the cysteine and phenylalanine included. CDR3 DNA only is kept here, 42 bases in frame from base 1. Via the germline V gene (reference sequence), CDR1 is GTSNPN and CDR2 SVGIG. The germline V and J ends show losses of 1 base and 5 bases respectively, and no gene match explains 5 bases of the junction. What this sample's time point label stands for: newly diagnosed GD, antithyroid drugs for less than 3 months. For both TCR sequencing and RNA sequencing, RNA was extracted from PBMCs using TRIzol. The diagnosis of Graves' disease followed American Thyroid Association guidelines. The patients came from an endocrinology department in Xi'an, China. Each patient gave approximately 9.7 milliliters of peripheral blood, collected in an EDTA anticoagulant tube. Ficoll Paque Plus density gradient separation was used to isolate PBMCs, and no further T cell sorting was done. An Agilent 2100 Bioanalyzer and agarose gel were used to check RNA quality, and a NanoDrop 2000 was used to measure RNA concentration.

This sample was shared with a second study, whose subject was T cells in Graves' hyperthyroidism and ophthalmopathy. The second publication reports: Stable Graves' hyperthyroidism was defined as the absence of progression to ophthalmopathy over 18 months of follow-up. The hyperthyroidism patients were between 18 and 65 years old and newly diagnosed, with a disease duration of less than 2 months. Exclusion was applied to patients with uncontrolled infections, other autoimmune diseases, pregnancy or lactation. Clinical symptoms, serum thyroxine and TRAb, thyroid ultrasound, and orbital computed tomography formed the basis for the diagnoses. For the first round of RT-PCR on the TCR CDR3, the HTBI primer set was used together with the Qiagen OneStep RT-PCR kit. Blood samples also contained most of the expanded thyroid clonotypes (frequency above 0.001), which suggests that blood repertoires may reflect thyroid immune responses. In cross-validation, a model built on a 13 V-J signature told ophthalmopathy apart from stable hyperthyroidism with over 85% sensitivity and approximately 84% specificity, and in testing the same model reached 80%/75%. During validation, the model predicted progression to ophthalmopathy a median of about 5.9 months ahead of onset, with almost 71% sensitivity and more than 72% specificity. A discovery cohort of about a hundred patients, 43 with Graves' ophthalmopathy and more than 55 with stable Graves' hyperthyroidism, was used to find distinguishing TCR V-J signatures. Whether ophthalmopathy could be predicted prospectively was tested in an independent validation cohort made up of under 20 hyperthyroidism patients plus 17 patients who later progressed to ophthalmopathy. For training and testing, the 100 or so patients in the discovery cohort were randomly divided in a 7:3 ratio. In addition, the study compared T-cell repertoires in thyroid tissue and in blood from about 6 Graves' hyperthyroidism patients. After sampling, hyperthyroidism patients received methimazole starting at 30 mg daily, and ophthalmopathy patients received high-dose intravenous methylprednisolone. A second multiplex PCR round built the libraries, followed by size selection and purification. The libraries were sequenced on an Illumina HiSeq2000 using paired-end 100 bp reads. SOAPnuke was used to process the raw data, with reads discarded if the reads contained adapters or uncalled bases, had a mean Phred below 15, or lacked an exact constant-primer or identifier match. High-quality paired reads were merged using COPE v1.2.5, and each unique nucleotide sequence was defined as a clonotype. MiTCR v1.1 was used to align the clonotypes against IMGT TRBV, TRBD and TRBJ reference segments. Only V-J combinations with frequency above 0.0001, covering about 99% of repertoires, were analysed. The TCS score was defined as F50 (clonal expansion) divided by E x V (chaos), with BLOSUM62-based TCRdist calculated between CDR3 peptides within each V-J. Welch's t-statistics and random forest reduced approximately 520 V-J features to under 15, which were used in a naive Bayes classifier (R e1071). No statistical method was used to set the sample size in advance, and investigators knew the group allocation. The paper describes TCR Vbeta CDR3 sequencing of roughly 130 peripheral blood samples, made up of around 41 ophthalmopathy patients, roughly 75 hyperthyroidism patients and 17 progressor patients.

This sequence originates from a man between 18 and 35 years old with Graves disease. Donor details come from another sample of the same person, matched by shared clones. The sequence is built from TRBV30 and TRBJ2-5, with 9 bases aligning to TRBD1. The material was peripheral blood mononuclear cells (PBMCs), obtained at new diagnosis, from a patient treated with antithyroid drugs. The DNA is TGTGCCTGGAGTGCACTGACAGGGGGGGAGACCCAGTACTTC. Translated, this is CAWSALTGGETQYF.